The 25 T cell receptor beta chains given below trace back to one sample, sequenced in a study of blood T cell repertoires in COVID-19. Using immunoSEQ multiplex PCR, the repertoire was profiled, and TCRdb retains in-frame clones only, with some absent. The sample records some 85,000 clones, 80% to 90% being singletons. Specimen: peripheral blood. These receptors all stem from a man in his forties or fifties with acute or convalescent COVID-19.

The V gene is TRBV6-4, the J gene TRBJ2-3; TRBD2 aligns across 11 bases. Per the germline V gene, CDR1 is MRHNA and CDR2 is SNTAGT. Trimming took 3 bases from V and 6 from J; bases not matched to a gene: 5. The CDR3 runs 15 residues. CDR3 sequence (DNA): TGTGCCAGCAGTGAGCGACTAGCGGGGCGGGATACGCAGTATTTT. This encodes CASSERLAGRDTQYF.

The rearrangement links TRBV5-1 to TRBJ1-6; TRBD1 aligns across 7 bases. This CDR3 has 15 residues. Germline CDR1 reads SGHRS; CDR2 reads YFSETQ. V trimming: 0 bases; J trimming: 8 bases; junction bases outside the gene matches: 5. The CDR3 DNA follows: TGCGCCAGCAGCTTGGGGGGGACAGTGTATTCACCCCTCCACTTT. Its protein product is CASSLGGTVYSPLHF.

The chain combines TRBV5-4 with TRBJ1-2, with 7 bases aligning to TRBD1. V gave up 10 bases and J gave up 4 bases; unmatched junction bases: 7. This CDR3 comprises 12 residues. CDR1 and CDR2 (germline): SGHNT, YYREEE (reference sequence). This CDR3 is CADFDRAYGYTF. Here the CDR3 DNA reads TGTGCCGATTTCGACAGGGCCTATGGCTACACCTTC.

The chain's CDR3 is CASTRGIDSPLHF. The CDR3 bases are TGTGCCAGCACCCGGGGTATCGATTCACCCCTCCACTTT. The chain couples TRBV6-5 to TRBJ1-6; D unresolved. Looked up from germline, CDR1 is MNHEY and CDR2 is SVGAGI. The CDR3 is 13 residues long. Trimming cost V 7 bases and J 8 bases, with 12 bases left between them.

The gene calls are TRBV7-8 and TRBJ1-1; 8 bases line up with TRBD1. Trimming at V came to 3 bases and at J to 3 bases, leaving 6 bases not matched to a gene. The CDR3 has 15 residues. In germline, CDR1 is SGHVS, CDR2 FQNEAQ. The CDR3 here is CASSFYRGADTEAFF. As DNA, the CDR3 is TGTGCCAGCAGCTTTTACAGGGGGGCCGACACTGAAGCTTTCTTT.

The J gene is TRBJ1-2, the V gene TRBV9, with 8 bases identical to TRBD1. V lost 4 bases and J lost 5; bases outside the gene matches: 10. The length of the CDR3 is 15 residues. Germline CDR1 reads SGDLS; CDR2 reads YYNGEE. Here the CDR3 reads CASSPIQGGKYGYTF. DNA for the CDR3: TGTGCCAGCAGCCCGATACAGGGGGGGAAGTATGGCTACACCTTC.

J is TRBJ2-5 and V is TRBV6-1; TRBD1 aligns across 8 bases. V trimming: 1 base; J trimming: 2 bases; junction bases outside the gene matches: 0. The germline V gene encodes CDR1 MNHNS and CDR2 SASEGT. The CDR3 is 14 amino acids. The CDR3 coding sequence is TGTGCCAGCAGTGAAGGACAGGGGCAAGAGACCCAGTACTTC. It codes for CASSEGQGQETQYF.

This clone was observed a single time. The chain combines TRBV30 with TRBJ1-4, with D possibly TRBD1 on 6 matching bases. CDR1 is GTSNPN, CDR2 SVGIG, per germline (reference sequence). Deletions cut 6 bases from V and 7 bases from J, with 15 bases between. The CDR3 consists of 13 residues. CDR3 sequence: CACYGTWSEKLFF. The DNA for the CDR3 is TGTGCCTGTTACGGGACATGGAGTGAAAAACTGTTTTTT.

This sequence joins TRBV9 and TRBJ1-2; 10 bases fit TRBD1. Germline assignment: CDR1 SGDLS and CDR2 YYNGEE. V lost 3 bases, J lost 3 bases, and 11 bases stayed unmatched. The CDR3 totals 17 residues. The CDR3 bases are TGTGCCAGCAGCGGACGACAGGGGGCGGGAGCGTACTATGGCTACACCTTC. It encodes CASSGRQGAGAYYGYTF. Full variable domain (outside the CDR3, taken from reference TRBV9 and TRBJ1-2): DSGVTQTPKHLITATGQRVTLRCSPRSGDLSVYWYQQSLDQGLQFLIQYYNGEERAKGNILERFSAQQFPDLHSELNLSSLELGDSALYFCASSGRQGAGAYYGYTFGSGTRLTVV.

V and J are TRBV5-6 and TRBJ2-7; TRBD2 matches 9 bases. The CDR3 is made up of 15 amino acids. In germline, CDR1 is SGHDT, CDR2 YYEEEE. After removal of 7 bases from V and 6 bases from J, the junction contained 14 bases not matched to a gene. The CDR3 spells CASQFRGGGALEQYF. The CDR3 DNA sequence: TGTGCCAGCCAGTTTCGCGGCGGGGGGGCTCTCGAGCAGTACTTC.

The rearrangement uses TRBV7-9 and TRBJ2-3; 13 nucleotides agree with TRBD2. V shed 5 bases, J shed 4 bases, and the junction held 6 bases outside the gene matches. Germline V gene lookup returns CDR1 SEHNR and CDR2 FQNEAQ (reference sequence). The CDR3 has 16 amino acids. CDR3 protein: CASSKTSGGAPDTQYF. As DNA, the CDR3 is TGTGCCAGCAGCAAAACTAGCGGGGGGGCTCCAGATACGCAGTATTTT.

The CDR3 protein is CASSPLGQGERAFF. For the CDR3, the DNA is TGCGCCAGCAGCCCCCTGGGACAGGGGGAGAGAGCTTTCTTT. This chain links TRBV5-1 with TRBJ1-1, with 11 nucleotides matching TRBD1. Germline trimming cut 4 bases from V and 10 bases from J; bases unmatched to any gene: 9. The CDR3 is 14 residues long. The germline V gene has CDR1 SGHRS and CDR2 YFSETQ.

This clone is a singleton in its sample. The chain links TRBV30 to TRBJ2-7; 9 bases match TRBD1. Germline values: CDR1 GTSNPN, CDR2 SVGIG (reference sequence). This CDR3 contains 16 residues. The trim removed 2 bases at V and 2 bases at J, leaving 10 bases unmatched. CDR3 sequence reads: CAWSTGGVSLAYEQYF. DNA for the CDR3: TGTGCCTGGAGTACAGGGGGCGTATCCCTGGCCTACGAGCAGTACTTC.

V gene TRBV19 combines with J gene TRBJ2-1; TRBD1 is a possible D gene (5 bases). Trimming took 5 bases from V and 2 from J, leaving 16 bases between them. There are 16 residues in the CDR3. Germline CDR1 is LNHDA and CDR2 is SQIVND (reference sequence). The CDR3 protein is CASSFQGLSTYNEQFF. The DNA of the CDR3 is TGTGCCAGTAGTTTTCAGGGCCTAAGCACCTACAATGAGCAGTTCTTC.

The chain links TRBV5-1 to TRBJ2-2; 8 bases map to TRBD1. Trimming cost V 4 bases and J 6 bases; bases outside gene matches: 8. The CDR3 sequence is 15 residues long. In germline, CDR1 is SGHRS, CDR2 YFSETQ. The CDR3: CASSVDRGIAGELFF. In DNA form, the CDR3 reads TGCGCCAGCAGCGTTGACAGGGGTATCGCCGGGGAGCTGTTTTTT.

J is TRBJ1-4 and V is TRBV5-5; TRBD1 matches at 8 bases. CDR1 is SGHKS, CDR2 YYEKEE, per germline (reference sequence). This CDR3 region has 14 residues. The trim removed 2 bases at V and 8 bases at J, leaving 5 bases unmatched. This chain's CDR3 is CASSFGQGGEKLFF. The DNA for the CDR3 is TGTGCCAGCAGCTTCGGACAGGGAGGGGAAAAACTGTTTTTT.

The chain carries TRBV7-8 and TRBJ1-4, with D maybe TRBD1 (6 bases). The CDR3 length is 14 residues. V lost 5 bases to trimming and J lost 4 bases, with 11 bases between them. Per the germline V gene, CDR1 is SGHVS and CDR2 is FQNEAQ. The CDR3 DNA reads as TGTGCCAGCAGCCCGACAGGTTATAATGAAAAACTGTTTTTT. This sequence encodes CASSPTGYNEKLFF. Full variable domain (rest looked up from reference TRBV7-8 and TRBJ1-4): GAGVSQSPRYKVAKRGQDVALRCDPISGHVSLFWYQQALGQGPEFLTYFQNEAQLDKSGLPSDRFFAERPEGSVSTLKIQRTQQEDSAVYLCASSPTGYNEKLFFGSGTQLSVL.

This chain links TRBV10-3 with TRBJ2-1; perhaps TRBD1 as D (6 bases). Trimming removed 10 bases from V and 3 bases from J, with 13 bases in between. The CDR3 is 13 residues long. Germline assignment: CDR1 ENHRY and CDR2 SYGVKD. The CDR3 DNA is TGTGCCACATTGGACAGCCTCTACAATGAGCAGTTCTTC. It specifies CATLDSLYNEQFF.

V and J are TRBV2 and TRBJ1-4, with 8 nucleotides matching TRBD1. In germline, CDR1 is SNHLY, CDR2 FYNNEI. Trimming took 10 bases from V and 5 from J; bases not matched to a gene: 6. This CDR3 has 13 amino acids. In DNA form, the CDR3 reads TGTGCCACCCGACAGGGGAGAAATGAAAAACTGTTTTTT. Translating it yields CATRQGRNEKLFF. Looking up the rest from reference TRBV2 and TRBJ1-4 gives the full variable domain: EPEVTQTPSHQVTQMGQEVILRCVPISNHLYFYWYRQILGQKVEFLVSFYNNEISEKSEIFDDQFSVERPDGSNFTLKIRSTKLEDSAMYFCATRQGRNEKLFFGSGTQLSVL.

V gene TRBV5-4 combines with J gene TRBJ2-7, with a possible D match to TRBD1 (6 bases). CDR3 length: 13 residues. V was pared by 2 bases and J by 2 bases, with 8 bases between. Per the germline V gene, CDR1 is SGHNT and CDR2 is YYREEE (reference sequence). Written as DNA, the CDR3 is TGTGCCAGCAGCTTACAGGGAGCCTACGAGCAGTACTTC. Translated, it gives CASSLQGAYEQYF. The full variable domain, in which reference TRBV5-4 and TRBJ2-7 provide the parts outside the CDR3, is ETGVTQSPTHLIKTRGQQVTLRCSSQSGHNTVSWYQQALGQGPQFIFQYYREEENGRGNFPPRFSGLQFPNYSSELNVNALELDDSALYLCASSLQGAYEQYFGPGTRLTVT.

The rearrangement uses TRBV7-9 and TRBJ1-4; D is uncertain. Trimming stripped 8 bases from V and 7 bases from J, with 14 bases between. The CDR3 extends over 13 amino acids. Germline V CDR1 and CDR2: SEHNR, FQNEAQ (reference sequence). Written as DNA, the CDR3 is TGTGCCAGCGCGGGGATCCGCGTTGAAAAACTGTTTTTT. It specifies CASAGIRVEKLFF.

The V call is TRBV18, the J call TRBJ2-3, with a tentative D call TRBD1 (6 bases). The CDR3 totals 15 residues. Germline CDR1 and CDR2: KGHSH and LQKENI. The V gene lost 3 bases and the J gene lost 1 base, with 11 bases spanning the gap. For the CDR3, the DNA is TGTGCCAGCTCACCTACAGGGTCAGGCACAGATACGCAGTATTTT. Its translation: CASSPTGSGTDTQYF. Drawing the rest from reference TRBV18 and TRBJ2-3, the complete variable domain is NAGVMQNPRHLVRRRGQEARLRCSPMKGHSHVYWYRQLPEEGLKFMVYLQKENIIDESGMPKERFSAEFPKEGPSILRIQQVVRGDSAAYFCASSPTGSGTDTQYFGPGTRLTVL.

This rearrangement joins TRBV3-1 (or the pseudogene TRBV3-2) to TRBJ2-2; 9 bases align to TRBD1. The CDR3 consists of 17 residues. Per the germline V gene, CDR1 is LGHDT and CDR2 is YNNKEL (reference sequence). V shed 5 bases and J 6 bases; nucleotides not matched to a gene: 13. CDR3 protein: CASSYRRTGVMSGELFF. The CDR3 bases are TGTGCCAGCAGCTACAGGAGGACAGGGGTGATGTCCGGGGAGCTGTTTTTT.

Concerning this clone: The same CDR3 is also encoded by other DNA sequences in this sample. The chain employs TRBV20-1 and TRBJ2-3, with no clear D. V lost 2 bases to trimming and J lost 6 bases, with 6 bases between them. Germline values: CDR1 DFQATT, CDR2 SNEGSKA (reference sequence). This CDR3 has 11 amino acids. The CDR3: CSARTGDTQYF. The CDR3 nucleotides are TGCAGTGCTAGAACCGGGGATACGCAGTATTTT.

The genes are TRBV2 and TRBJ2-5; 7 bases are shared with TRBD2. The V gene's germline CDR1 is SNHLY and CDR2 FYNNEI. This CDR3 has 15 residues. Trimming at V came to 0 bases and at J to 2 bases, leaving 3 bases not matched to a gene. The CDR3 DNA reads as TGTGCCAGCAGTGAAGCGGGGGGGAGACAAGAGACCCAGTACTTC. Translating gives CASSEAGGRQETQYF.